This T cell receptor (beta chain) came from a study of T cell changes during pregnancy in multiple sclerosis. The germline CDR1 and CDR2 sequences are MNHNY and SVGAGI (reference sequence). Trimming at V came to 6 bases and at J to 3 bases, leaving 3 bases not matched to a gene. The CDR3 totals 13 residues. Using immunoSEQ multiplex PCR, the repertoire was profiled, and TCRdb retains in-frame clones only, with some absent. The sample has approximately 59,000 clones, around 93% seen once. The sequence came from a female donor with multiple sclerosis, enrolled in a pregnancy study. The source was CD4+ T cells from peripheral blood mononuclear cells, collected before pregnancy. The chain is built from TRBV6-6 and TRBJ2-3, with TRBD2 identical over 7 bases. CDR3 coding DNA: TGTGCCAGCAGCCCGGGGGGAACAGATACGCAGTATTTT. This translates into CASSPGGTDTQYF.